The 27 T cell receptor beta chains below all came from one sample that was sequenced in a study of tumor-infiltrating lymphocytes in primary liver carcinoma. Unsorted whole blood served as the source of blood RNA, and germline DNA was extracted as well. Making TCR beta cDNA involved roughly 0.55 ug total RNA and a constant-region primer. Sequencing libraries for TCR beta derived from three nested multiplex PCR rounds that used slightly modified ARM-PCR. In the first two PCR rounds, TRBV1-TRBV30 forward primers were paired with a C-beta reverse primer, and each round lasted 10 cycles. One entry per CDR3 protein, called by TCRdb with MiXCR from the multiplex PCR reads. Of around 330,000 distinct CDR3 sequences listed, 58% are singletons. Sequencing was carried out using peripheral blood. The source is a woman in her 30s with primary liver carcinoma and hepatitis B virus infection.

This clonotype was counted many times. V gene TRBV29-1 combines with J gene TRBJ1-1; no clear D. The CDR3 has 14 amino acids. Germline values: CDR1 SQVTM, CDR2 ANQGSEA. V lost 3 bases and J lost 1, with 12 bases in between. CDR3 sequence reads: CSVDIPPRNTEAFF. CDR3 sequence (DNA): TGCAGCGTTGATATCCCGCCCCGGAACACTGAAGCTTTCTTT. Combining the CDR3 with reference TRBV29-1 and TRBJ1-1 gives the whole variable domain SAVISQKPSRDICQRGTSLTIQCQVDSQVTMMFWYRQQPGQSLTLIATANQGSEATYESGFVIDKFPISRPNLTFSTLTVSNMSPEDSSIYLCSVDIPPRNTEAFFGQGTRLTVV.

The chain links TRBV5-4 to TRBJ1-1, with TRBD1 matching over 10 bases. The germline V gene has CDR1 SGHNT and CDR2 YYREEE (reference sequence). V gave up 4 bases and J gave up 7 bases; unmatched junction bases: 10. This CDR3 has 15 residues. The CDR3 loop is CASSPRQGAKGEAFF. The CDR3 coding sequence is TGTGCCAGCAGCCCAAGACAGGGGGCGAAGGGTGAAGCTTTCTTT.

On this clonotype itself: A single base separates this from a much larger clone, so it may be a read error. The chain has TRBV12-3 or TRBV12-4 and TRBJ2-7, with TRBD2 matching over 8 bases. The CDR3 contains 21 residues. The junction had 25 bases not matched to a gene; V was cut back by 3 bases and J by 3 bases. The CDR3 nucleotides read TGTGCCAGCAGTTTCAGTAGCGCTATACTGGGCCCTAGCGGGCCAAACTACGAGCAGTACTTC. Amino acid sequence: CASSFSSAILGPSGPNYEQYF.

This clonotype was seen only a few times. The chain is built from TRBV12-3 or TRBV12-4 and TRBJ2-1; D remains unclear. V lost 9 bases and J lost 7, with 10 bases in between. This CDR3 comprises 11 residues. DNA of the CDR3: TGTGCCAGAGCCCTGGGAAATGAGCAGTTCTTC. Translated, it gives CARALGNEQFF.

Comment on this clonotype: It may be a read error: a sequence one base away is much more abundant. The rearrangement uses TRBV29-1 and TRBJ2-1, with no clear D. Germline CDR1 reads SQVTM; CDR2 reads ANQGSEA. This CDR3 contains 11 residues. CDR3 nucleotides: TGCAGCGTCGAAGAGTACTTTGAGCAGCTCTTC. It translates to CSVEEYFEQLF.

Of note for this clonotype: A much larger clone differs from this one at a single base, so this may be a read error. CDR3 sequence (DNA): TGTGCCAGCAACTTGGGGCGGGAGCGGCTCCTCTCCTACAATGAGCAGTTCTTC. Protein sequence: CASNLGRERLLSYNEQFF. The chain recombines TRBV5-5 with TRBJ2-1; 7 bases agree with TRBD2. The CDR3 runs 18 residues. Germline lookup yields CDR1 SGHKS and CDR2 YYEKEE (reference sequence).

This chain links TRBV7-9 with TRBJ1-4, with D perhaps matching TRBD1 (6 bases). CDR1 is SEHNR, CDR2 FQNEAQ, per germline (reference sequence). V was pared by 6 bases and J by 7 bases, with 15 bases between. The CDR3 covers 14 residues. DNA for the CDR3: TGTGCCAGCAGTCTACAGGGTATGACTGAAAAACTGTTTTTT. Translating it yields CASSLQGMTEKLFF.

The rearrangement links TRBV12-3 or TRBV12-4 to TRBJ2-3; 9 positions match TRBD2. The CDR3 spans 19 residues. V shed 6 bases, J shed 1 base, and the junction held 17 bases outside the gene matches. The CDR3 DNA reads TGTGCCAGCAGCGGAGCAAACTCGGGGACTAGCCACCGCACAGATACGCAGTATTTT. Protein product: CASSGANSGTSHRTDTQYF.

This clonotype was counted between two and nine times. A much larger clonotype is one base distant, so this may be a read error. Since no conserved phenylalanine or tryptophan closes the CDR3, a read error is the likely cause. The chain carries TRBV11-1 and TRBJ2-4, with 7 bases lining up with TRBD1. V shed 5 bases, J shed 4 bases, and the junction held 8 bases outside the gene matches. The CDR3 runs 15 residues. CDR1 and CDR2 from the germline V gene are SGHAT and FQDESV (reference sequence). This CDR3 is CASSPNLGQKNIQYY. The CDR3 coding sequence is TGTGCCAGCAGCCCTAACTTGGGACAGAAAAACATTCAGTACTAC.

This clonotype was observed a few times. Possible read error: a much larger clone is one base away. This sequence joins TRBV29-1 and TRBJ1-3; D call uncertain. The CDR3 totals 14 residues. Germline lookup yields CDR1 SQVTM and CDR2 ANQGSEA. The DNA of the CDR3 is TGCGGCGTCCTGGACTTGAGCTCTGGAAACACCATATATTTT. It yields the protein CGVLDLSSGNTIYF.

This clonotype has only a few counts. The chain carries TRBV4-1 and TRBJ2-1, with TRBD2 matching over 9 bases. CDR1 and CDR2 (germline): MGHRA, YSYEKL. The trim removed 1 base at V and 2 bases at J, leaving 3 bases unmatched. The CDR3 contains 16 residues. The DNA for the CDR3 is TGCGCCAGCAGCCAAGTTAGGACTAGCGCCTACAATGAGCAGTTCTTC. Its translation: CASSQVRTSAYNEQFF.

In the case of this clonotype: With a much larger clone just one base away, this may be a read error. The rearrangement uses TRBV12-3 or TRBV12-4 and TRBJ2-5; tentatively, D is TRBD2 (5 bases). CDR3 length: 17 residues. CDR3 sequence: CVSSLRTWQAKQETQYF. For the CDR3, the DNA is TGTGTCAGCAGTTTAAGGACTTGGCAAGCAAAGCAAGAGACCCAGTACTTC.

This clonotype was counted a few times. This chain uses TRBV5-4 with TRBJ2-5; D may be TRBD2 (6 bases). With 0 bases removed from V and 0 bases from J, the gap between germline ends came to 12 bases. The CDR3 consists of 16 residues. Germline V lookup: CDR1 SGHNT, CDR2 YYREEE (reference sequence). For the CDR3, the DNA is TGTGCCAGCAGCTTGGGGCGGGAAAGTCACCAAGAGACCCAGTACTTC. It is translated as CASSLGRESHQETQYF.

A remark on this clonotype: A much larger clone differs from this one at a single base, so this may be a read error. V is TRBV11-2 and J is TRBJ2-3; TRBD1 matches 8 bases. The CDR3 totals 17 residues. The germline V gene encodes CDR1 SGHAT and CDR2 FQNNGV. CDR3 amino acids: CASSRRQGLGVIDAQYF. For the CDR3, the DNA is TGTGCCAGCAGCCGACGACAGGGGCTAGGGGTCATAGATGCGCAGTATTTT.

This clonotype was seen many times. The CDR3 nucleotides read TGTGCCAGCATGAAGGGGGGAAGAACTGAAGCTTTCTTT. Translation: CASMKGGRTEAFF. The chain joins TRBV12-3 or TRBV12-4 to TRBJ1-1; a weak D match, TRBD1 (6 bases). V lost 7 bases, J lost 5 bases, and 14 bases lay in between. This CDR3 contains 13 residues.

With regard to this clonotype: Likely a read error: the CDR3 ends without its conserved phenylalanine or tryptophan. The chain joins TRBV7-8 to TRBJ2-2; 12 positions agree with TRBD2. The CDR3 is 17 residues long. Trimming at V came to 3 bases and at J to 3 bases, leaving 5 bases not matched to a gene. Germline CDR1 reads SGHVS; CDR2 reads FQNEAQ. The CDR3: CASSFELAGGDTGELFL. The CDR3 coding sequence is TGTGCCAGCAGCTTCGAACTAGCGGGGGGAGACACCGGGGAGCTGTTTTTG.

Of note for this clonotype: The missing conserved phenylalanine or tryptophan at the end of this CDR3 makes a read error likely. This chain joins TRBV5-8 and TRBJ2-7, with TRBD1 identical over 8 bases. V was clipped by 2 bases and J by 5 bases; unmatched bases: 9. The germline V gene encodes CDR1 SGHTS and CDR2 YDEGEE. CDR3 length: 15 amino acids. CDR3 in amino acids: CASSFNGQGIDEQYI. The CDR3 bases are TGTGCCAGCAGCTTCAATGGACAGGGAATCGACGAGCAGTACATC.

Remarks on this clonotype: With a much larger clone just one base away, this may be a read error. This rearrangement joins TRBV7-9 to TRBJ2-7; D is unresolved. CDR3 length: 14 residues. Germline-derived CDR1 and CDR2 are SEHNR and FQNEAQ (reference sequence). The CDR3 loop is CAGSLTPHIHEQYF. The CDR3 region has the DNA TGTGCCGGCAGCTTAACCCCCCATATCCACGAGCAGTACTTC.

DNA for the CDR3: TGTGCCAACATTCGGGACATTGGAAATTCACCCCTCCACTTT. It yields the protein CANIRDIGNSPLHF. The V gene is TRBV6-1, the J gene TRBJ1-6, with D possibly being TRBD1 (6 bases). CDR3 length: 14 amino acids. V dropped 10 bases and J dropped 7 bases, with 17 bases sitting between them. Germline CDR1 and CDR2: MNHNS and SASEGT.

The gene calls are TRBV11-1 and TRBJ2-1; D remains ambiguous. The CDR3 length is 15 residues. CDR1 and CDR2 (germline): SGHAT, FQDESV (reference sequence). V dropped 10 bases and J dropped 0 bases, with 16 bases sitting between them. CDR3 DNA: TGTGCCATCACCTCCCCGGTGGCCTCCTACAATGAGCAGTTCTTC. As protein: CAITSPVASYNEQFF.

This clonotype was detected only a few times. The V gene is TRBV28, the J gene TRBJ2-6; weak D call: TRBD2 (5 bases). CDR1 MDHEN and CDR2 SYDVKM come from the germline V gene. This CDR3 contains 15 residues. V lost 5 bases, J lost 1 base, and 9 bases lay in between. CDR3 in amino acids: CASSLPGSGANVLTF. The CDR3 DNA is TGTGCCAGCAGTCTCCCGGGGTCTGGGGCCAACGTCCTGACTTTC.

V is TRBV12-3 or TRBV12-4 and J is TRBJ2-1; the D is unclear. The length of the CDR3 is 15 residues. V was shortened by 6 bases and J by 2 bases, with 14 bases between the two germline ends. The CDR3 DNA reads as TGTGCCAGCAGATGGGCGCGCCAAGCCTACAATGAGCAGTTCTTC. Residues: CASRWARQAYNEQFF.

To note about this clonotype: This may be a read error: a much more frequent sequence differs by one nucleotide. This chain uses TRBV12-3 or TRBV12-4 with TRBJ2-7; a possible D gene is TRBD1 (6 bases). This CDR3 is 15 amino acids long. The CDR3 spells CVSSPGGQRGYEQYF. In DNA, the CDR3 is TGTGTCAGCAGCCCGGGTGGGCAGAGGGGGTACGAGCAGTACTTC.

Points on this clonotype: A much larger clonotype is one base distant, so this may be a read error. V usage is TRBV29-1 and J usage is TRBJ2-1; TRBD1 or TRBD2 may be the D gene (5 bases each). Trimming stripped 2 bases from V and 6 bases from J, with 17 bases between. The CDR3 length is 15 residues. CDR1 is SQVTM, CDR2 ANQGSEA, per germline. The CDR3 DNA reads as TGCAGCGTTGAACTCCGGGGCTACACCGTCAATGAGCAGTTCTTC. Its translation is CSVELRGYTVNEQFF.

A word on this clonotype: No conserved phenylalanine or tryptophan is present at the end of the CDR3, so a read error is the likely explanation. The V call is TRBV4-2, the J call TRBJ2-1, with a weak D call TRBD2 (6 bases). The CDR3 is 16 residues long. V was trimmed by 0 bases and J by 1 base, leaving 10 bases between them. Per the germline V gene, CDR1 is LGHNA and CDR2 is YNFKEQ. The chain's CDR3 is CASSQDHSGSYNEQFS. DNA of the CDR3: TGTGCCAGCAGCCAAGACCATAGCGGTTCCTACAATGAGCAGTTCTCC.

This clonotype appeared a single time. Here the CDR3 omits its conserved ending phenylalanine or tryptophan, so a read error is the likely source. The chain links TRBV11-1 to TRBJ2-3, with 7 bases fitting TRBD1. The germline gives CDR1 SGHAT, CDR2 FQDESV (reference sequence). CDR3 length: 14 amino acids. The CDR3 sequence: CTSSRQGPTDTQYL. The CDR3 DNA reads as TGTACCAGCAGCCGACAGGGTCCCACAGATACGCAGTATCTT.

This clonotype was found once. A much larger clone sits a single nucleotide away, making a read error possible. V and J are TRBV29-1 and TRBJ2-3; D possibly corresponds to TRBD2 (5 bases). The ends were cut back, 6 bases at V and 2 bases at J, with 15 bases in the middle. The CDR3 extends over 14 amino acids. The germline CDR1 and CDR2 sequences are SQVTM and ANQGSEA. CDR3 in amino acids: CSVLTSGNTDTQYF. CDR3 DNA sequence: TGCAGCGTGCTTACTAGTGGGAACACAGATACGCAGTATTTT.